Following are 24 T cell receptor beta chains from one sample sequenced in a study of CD8 T cells in ankylosing spondylitis. Via MiXCR, TCRdb re-called the 5' RACE reads, giving one row per CDR3 protein. The data show approximately 100,000 distinct CDR3 sequences, with about 8.3% seen just once and about a tenth held by the top ten. Sequencing input: blood, either unsorted or a sorted T cell fraction (not recorded which). These TCRs come from a male donor with ankylosing spondylitis or in good health (not recorded which).

This clonotype came up many times. The J gene is TRBJ2-1, the V gene TRBV24-1; either TRBD1 or TRBD2 may fit D (5 bases each). Trimming cost V 10 bases and J 5 bases, with 20 bases left between them. This CDR3 spans 15 amino acids. CDR1 is KGHDR and CDR2 is SFDVKD in the germline V gene. CDR3 bases: TGTGCCACTTCTTCGGGACGGGAATACGACAATGAGCAGTTCTTC. Translated, it gives CATSSGREYDNEQFF.

This clonotype has ten or more counts. The chain is built from TRBV6-1 and TRBJ1-1; the match to TRBD1 covers 8 bases. Germline CDR1 and CDR2: MNHNS and SASEGT. The ends lost 8 bases at V and 1 base at J; junction bases unmatched: 3. CDR3 length equals 13 residues. This CDR3 is CASAGTGNTEAFF. The DNA for the CDR3 is TGTGCCAGCGCGGGGACAGGGAACACTGAAGCTTTCTTT.

The chain employs TRBV19 and TRBJ2-6; D is ambiguous. Trimming removed 6 bases from V and 1 base from J, with 10 bases in between. CDR3 length: 15 residues. CDR1 is LNHDA and CDR2 is SQIVND in the germline V gene (reference sequence). The CDR3 sequence: CASSSPSSGANVLTF. The CDR3 DNA sequence: TGTGCCAGTAGCAGCCCGAGTTCTGGGGCCAACGTCCTGACTTTC. The variable domain in full, completed from reference TRBV19 and TRBJ2-6, reads DGGITQSPKYLFRKEGQNVTLSCEQNLNHDAMYWYRQDPGQGLRLIYYSQIVNDFQKGDIAEGYSVSREKKESFPLTVTSAQKNPTAFYLCASSSPSSGANVLTFGAGSRLTVL.

This clonotype was seen at least ten times. The CDR3 region has the DNA TGTGCCAGCAGCTTATCCCAGGGGGTAGATACGCAGTATTTT. Protein sequence: CASSLSQGVDTQYF. The chain joins TRBV7-2 to TRBJ2-3; 7 bases are shared with TRBD1. V gave up 2 bases and J gave up 5 bases; unmatched junction bases: 4. Germline V gives CDR1 SGHTA, CDR2 FQGNSA. The CDR3 is made up of 14 amino acids.

This clonotype was found many times. This chain connects TRBV11-2 to TRBJ2-3; D remains ambiguous. In germline, CDR1 is SGHAT, CDR2 FQNNGV. The CDR3 has 12 amino acids. Trimming cost V 5 bases and J 6 bases, with 9 bases left between them. The CDR3 region has the DNA TGTGCCAGCAGCCTCAACCGGGATACGCAGTATTTT. Amino acid sequence: CASSLNRDTQYF.

In its sample, this clonotype was seen many times. This sequence joins TRBV5-5 and TRBJ2-5, with D unclear. Trimming took off 6 bases at V and 2 bases at J, with 20 bases between the two ends. In germline, CDR1 is SGHKS, CDR2 YYEKEE (reference sequence). The CDR3 runs to 16 residues. CDR3 sequence reads: CASTLLGRVGQETQYF. The DNA for the CDR3 is TGTGCCAGCACACTTCTCGGCCGCGTCGGACAAGAGACCCAGTACTTC.

This clonotype was seen at least ten times. This chain links TRBV15 with TRBJ2-7; D is ambiguous. Deletions cut 3 bases from V and 5 bases from J, with 14 bases between. The CDR3 runs 14 residues. Germline V gene data show CDR1 as LNHNV and CDR2 as YYDKDF (reference sequence). The CDR3 DNA is TGTGCCACCAGCAGGGGTGAAACGGGCGACGAGCAGTACTTC. It yields the protein CATSRGETGDEQYF.

In its sample, this clonotype was seen many times. V and J are TRBV7-6 and TRBJ2-6; D ambiguous. Germline CDR1 is SGHVS and CDR2 is FNYEAQ. The ends were cut back, 3 bases at V and 2 bases at J, with 8 bases in the middle. The length of the CDR3 is 15 residues. CDR3 residues: CASSFNSPGANVLTF. CDR3 DNA sequence: TGTGCCAGCAGCTTTAACAGCCCTGGGGCCAACGTCCTGACTTTC.

A few counts support this clonotype. The chain employs TRBV14 and TRBJ1-2; D not resolved. The V gene lost 1 base and the J gene lost 4 bases, with 10 bases spanning the gap. CDR3 length: 14 residues. The V gene's germline CDR1 is SGHDN and CDR2 FVKESK. This CDR3 is CASSQVAGSYGYTF. The CDR3 coding sequence is TGTGCCAGCAGCCAAGTCGCGGGCAGCTATGGCTACACCTTC.

This clonotype showed up many times. The V and J genes are TRBV12-3 or TRBV12-4 and TRBJ2-5, with TRBD1 identical over 7 bases. V trimming: 6 bases; J trimming: 3 bases; junction bases outside the gene matches: 7. This CDR3 contains 14 residues. The CDR3 loop reads CASREGTAKETQYF. The CDR3 bases are TGTGCCAGCAGAGAGGGGACAGCTAAAGAGACCCAGTACTTC.

This clonotype has a count of ten or more. J is TRBJ1-1 and V is TRBV11-2; no clear D gene. V shed 1 base and J shed 4 bases, with 19 bases lying between them. The CDR3 consists of 17 residues. In germline, CDR1 is SGHAT, CDR2 FQNNGV. The CDR3 DNA reads as TGTGCCAGCAGCTTAGTTAGGGCGCCGAAGGATGCCACTGAAGCTTTCTTT. Amino acid sequence: CASSLVRAPKDATEAFF.

The chain joins TRBV4-3 to TRBJ1-2; possibly TRBD1 for D (5 bases). The CDR3 is 15 amino acids. V was trimmed by 0 bases and J by 5 bases, leaving 13 bases between them. Per the germline V gene, CDR1 is LGHNA and CDR2 is YSLEER. The DNA for the CDR3 is TGCGCCAGCAGCCAAGATCCAGCCGGGGGGTATGGCTACACCTTC. As protein: CASSQDPAGGYGYTF.

This clonotype was seen at least ten times. This chain links TRBV12-3 or TRBV12-4 with TRBJ2-4; D gene uncertain. Trimming shortened V by 7 bases and J by 0 bases, and 10 bases separated the two germline ends. This CDR3 is built from 14 residues. The CDR3 loop is CASTQHLAKNIQYF. For the CDR3, the DNA is TGTGCCAGCACACAGCACCTAGCCAAAAACATTCAGTACTTC.

This clonotype was seen repeatedly, ten times or more. The rearrangement uses TRBV5-1 and TRBJ2-7; 11 positions agree with TRBD2. V trimming: 0 bases; J trimming: 5 bases; junction bases outside the gene matches: 4. The V gene's germline CDR1 is SGHRS and CDR2 YFSETQ. This CDR3 comprises 15 residues. The CDR3 reads CASSLASSGRNEQYF. The DNA of the CDR3 is TGCGCCAGCAGCTTGGCTTCTAGCGGGAGGAACGAGCAGTACTTC. The full variable domain, rest sourced from reference TRBV5-1 and TRBJ2-7, is KAGVTQTPRYLIKTRGQQVTLSCSPISGHRSVSWYQQTPGQGLQFLFEYFSETQRNKGNFPGRFSGRQFSNSRSEMNVSTLELGDSALYLCASSLASSGRNEQYFGPGTRLTVT.

As concerns this clonotype: This may stem from a read error, because a much larger clone lies one nucleotide away. The V gene is TRBV3-1, the J gene TRBJ2-5; D unresolved. The V end lost 0 bases, the J end lost 6 bases, and 8 bases lay between the germline ends. CDR1 LGHDT and CDR2 YNNKEL come from the germline V gene (reference sequence). The CDR3 is 13 residues long. The CDR3 here is CASSQDLTQTQYF. The DNA of the CDR3 is TGTGCCAGCAGCCAAGATCTGACACAGACCCAGTACTTC.

The chain has TRBV11-1 and TRBJ2-2; TRBD2 agrees at 11 bases. J gave up 0 bases and V 11 bases, and 17 bases lay outside the gene matches. CDR3 size: 19 residues. The germline V gene has CDR1 SGHAT and CDR2 FQDESV (reference sequence). The CDR3 DNA reads as TGTGCCTTCTGCTTTGGGCTAGCGGGGGGTTTCGCGAACACCGGGGAGCTGTTTTTT. Its translation is CAFCFGLAGGFANTGELFF.

The CDR3 is CASSQAGQYGEQYF. The CDR3 DNA sequence: TGCGCCAGCAGCCAGGCGGGCCAATACGGGGAGCAGTACTTC. The J gene is TRBJ2-7, the V gene TRBV4-1; a possible D gene is TRBD2 (5 bases). Germline loops: CDR1 MGHRA, CDR2 YSYEKL. The CDR3 runs 14 residues. The V end lost 3 bases, the J end lost 7 bases, and 16 bases lay between the germline ends.

This sequence joins TRBV28 and TRBJ2-1; possible D gene TRBD2, 8 bases. The CDR3 is made up of 18 amino acids. Germline-derived CDR1 and CDR2 are MDHEN and SYDVKM. V shed 9 bases and J shed 9 bases, with 33 bases lying between them. The CDR3 region has the DNA TGTGCCAGAATCCCAGGACAGGTTCCCAGCGGGAGAAACAGTGAGCAGTTCTTC. Encoded protein: CARIPGQVPSGRNSEQFF.

There are many counts of this clonotype. This chain links TRBV18 with TRBJ1-5; D is ambiguous. Trimming removed 3 bases from V and 4 bases from J, with 10 bases in between. Germline assignment: CDR1 KGHSH and CDR2 LQKENI. CDR3 length: 14 amino acids. The CDR3 DNA is TGTGCCAGCTCACCGTCAGCAAATAATCAGCCCCAGCATTTT. Its translation is CASSPSANNQPQHF.

This clonotype has at least ten counts. The genes are TRBV20-1 and TRBJ1-2; the match to TRBD1 covers 9 bases. CDR3 size: 16 residues. CDR1 and CDR2 from the germline V gene are DFQATT and SNEGSKA (reference sequence). V was clipped by 5 bases and J by 5 bases; unmatched bases: 15. CDR3 coding DNA: TGCAGTGCTGGGGGGATTGGGGACAGGGTACGGTATGGCTACACCTTC. Its translation: CSAGGIGDRVRYGYTF.

The table lists this clonotype with many counts. The chain couples TRBV5-6 to TRBJ1-5, with 7 bases matching TRBD1. The V gene end was trimmed by 1 base and the J gene end by 0 bases; junction bases not matched to a gene: 1. The CDR3 contains 15 residues. From germline, CDR1 is SGHDT and CDR2 YYEEEE. CDR3 sequence reads: CASSLRGHSNQPQHF. In DNA form, the CDR3 reads TGTGCCAGCAGCTTGAGGGGGCATAGCAATCAGCCCCAGCATTTT.

This clonotype was observed at least ten times. The chain employs TRBV9 and TRBJ2-7; no definite D call. Trimming removed 4 bases at V and 1 base at J, with 12 bases between. The germline V gene has CDR1 SGDLS and CDR2 YYNGEE. The CDR3 has 14 amino acids. The CDR3 DNA is TGTGCCAGCAGCCCCCCGGACGGATCCTACGAGCAGTACTTC. Translated: CASSPPDGSYEQYF.

This clonotype has only a few counts. With a much larger clone just one base away, this may be a read error. This chain links TRBV29-1 with TRBJ2-1, with 7 bases that match TRBD2. From germline, CDR1 is SQVTM and CDR2 ANQGSEA. The CDR3 is made up of 16 amino acids. The CDR3 coding sequence is TGCAACGTTGAACGGGGGGATGGAAGCTCCTACAATGAGCAGTTCTTC. Amino acids: CNVERGDGSSYNEQFF.

This clonotype was observed many times. The chain combines TRBV20-1 with TRBJ2-5; D possibly corresponds to TRBD2 (6 bases). V was clipped by 1 base and J by 4 bases, with 7 bases between them. Per the germline V gene, CDR1 is DFQATT and CDR2 is SNEGSKA (reference sequence). This CDR3 has 12 residues. The CDR3 loop reads CSARVGGETQYF. DNA of the CDR3: TGCAGTGCTAGAGTGGGGGGAGAGACCCAGTACTTC.